A selection of T cell receptor beta chains follows, all from one sample in a study of cytomegalovirus exposure and HLA in healthy donors. Only in-frame clones appear in the TCRdb table, and some are missing; sequencing was by immunoSEQ multiplex PCR. The table includes some 180,000 clones, about three quarters detected once. The sequencing sample was made of PBMCs. These receptor sequences come from a woman aged 60-75 years in good health and CMV-seropositive. CDR3s include the opening cysteine and the closing phenylalanine or tryptophan. A D gene is named only where the DNA matches it firmly. Not all rows give a size; the values are once, few, many and, for expanded clones, a class.

v_gene: TRBV5-1; d_gene: TRBD1; j_gene: TRBJ2-7; abundance: .; len: 12; CDR3nt: TGCGCCACCTCGACAGGGGGGAGCGAGCAGTACTTC; CDR3aa: CATSTGGSEQYF
v_gene: TRBV7-8; d_gene: TRBD2; j_gene: TRBJ2-1; abundance: .; len: 17; CDR3nt: TGTGCCAGCAGCCGAACCCCAGCGGGAGGGACCTACAATGAGCAGTTCTTC; CDR3aa: CASSRTPAGGTYNEQFF
v_gene: TRBV4-2; d_gene: TRBD2; j_gene: TRBJ2-2; abundance: .; len: 14; CDR3nt: TGTGCCAGCAGCCGAGAACTAGCGCAAGGGGAGCTGTTTTTT; CDR3aa: CASSRELAQGELFF
v_gene: TRBV19; d_gene: TRBD2; j_gene: TRBJ2-5; abundance: .; len: 15; CDR3nt: TGTGCCAGTAGTGGGGGACTAGCGGGAATTGGTACCCAGTACTTC; CDR3aa: CASSGGLAGIGTQYF
v_gene: TRBV7-2; d_gene: TRBD2; j_gene: TRBJ2-7; abundance: .; len: 15; CDR3nt: TGTGCCAGCAGCTTAGTTAGCGGGAGGGTGGTTGAGCAGTACTTC; CDR3aa: CASSLVSGRVVEQYF
v_gene: TRBV10-2; d_gene: TRBD1; j_gene: TRBJ1-3; abundance: .; len: 16; CDR3nt: TGCGCCAGCATGATCACCGGGACAGGGTCCGGAAACACCATATATTTT; CDR3aa: CASMITGTGSGNTIYF
v_gene: TRBV6-1; d_gene: TRBD1; j_gene: TRBJ1-2; abundance: .; len: 16; CDR3nt: TGTGCCAGCAGTGAACCTAAGGACAGGGGGAACTATGGCTACACCTTC; CDR3aa: CASSEPKDRGNYGYTF
v_gene: TRBV27; d_gene: .; j_gene: TRBJ1-5; abundance: few; len: 15; CDR3nt: TGTGCCAGCAGTTTATCCCCGACGGGGAATCAGCCCCAGCATTTT; CDR3aa: CASSLSPTGNQPQHF
v_gene: TRBV27; d_gene: TRBD2; j_gene: TRBJ2-3; abundance: .; len: 15; CDR3nt: TGTGCCAGCAGGCAGACTAGCGGGGCCACAGATACGCAGTATTTT; CDR3aa: CASRQTSGATDTQYF
v_gene: TRBV5-1; d_gene: .; j_gene: TRBJ2-3; abundance: few; len: 19; CDR3nt: TGCGCCAGCAGCTTGGGTGGGGGCCTTTTTAGCGTCGGCACAGATACGCAGTATTTT; CDR3aa: CASSLGGGLFSVGTDTQYF
v_gene: TRBV5-1; d_gene: TRBD1; j_gene: TRBJ1-6; abundance: .; len: 15; CDR3nt: TGCGCCAGCAGCTTGAAACAGGGGGGGAATTCACCCCTCCACTTT; CDR3aa: CASSLKQGGNSPLHF
v_gene: TRBV19; d_gene: .; j_gene: TRBJ1-2; abundance: once; len: 13; CDR3nt: TGTGCCAGTAGTAGAGACAGTCTCTATGGCTACACCTTC; CDR3aa: CASSRDSLYGYTF
v_gene: TRBV6-6; d_gene: TRBD2; j_gene: TRBJ2-1; abundance: .; len: 15; CDR3nt: TGTGCCAGCAGTTTGGTGACGGGAGGCGGGGGTGAGCAGTTCTTC; CDR3aa: CASSLVTGGGGEQFF
v_gene: TRBV11-2; d_gene: .; j_gene: TRBJ2-5; abundance: .; len: 11; CDR3nt: TGTGCCAGCAGCTTTCAGTTGTCCCAGTACTTC; CDR3aa: CASSFQLSQYF
v_gene: TRBV27; d_gene: TRBD2; j_gene: TRBJ2-1; abundance: .; len: 18; CDR3nt: TGTGCCAGCAGTTTGTGGCTAGCGGGAGGGCCCGGTTCCGATGAGCAGTTCTTC; CDR3aa: CASSLWLAGGPGSDEQFF
v_gene: TRBV11-2; d_gene: .; j_gene: TRBJ2-3; abundance: .; len: 13; CDR3nt: TGTGCCAGCAGCTTAGGGGCTGGAGATACGCAGTATTTT; CDR3aa: CASSLGAGDTQYF
v_gene: TRBV7-9; d_gene: .; j_gene: TRBJ1-2; abundance: .; len: 16; CDR3nt: TGTGCCAGCAGCCCCCCAACAGGGCCCGCTAACTATGGCTACACCTTC; CDR3aa: CASSPPTGPANYGYTF
v_gene: TRBV28; d_gene: TRBD1; j_gene: TRBJ1-6; abundance: .; len: 16; CDR3nt: TGTGCCAGCATTGAGGGGGCCGGGACAGGAAAGTCACCCCTCCACTTT; CDR3aa: CASIEGAGTGKSPLHF
v_gene: TRBV2; d_gene: TRBD1; j_gene: TRBJ2-2; abundance: few; len: 13; CDR3nt: TGTGCCAGCAACCTGGACAGGACCGGGGAGCTGTTTTTT; CDR3aa: CASNLDRTGELFF
v_gene: TRBV6-5; d_gene: TRBD1; j_gene: TRBJ2-1; abundance: .; len: 14; CDR3nt: TGTGCCAGCAGTTACGGACAGGATTACAATGAGCAGTTCTTC; CDR3aa: CASSYGQDYNEQFF
v_gene: TRBV29-1; d_gene: TRBD1; j_gene: TRBJ2-7; abundance: .; len: 13; CDR3nt: TGCAGCGTTGGGGCGGACAGGGCAAACGAGCAGTACTTC; CDR3aa: CSVGADRANEQYF
v_gene: TRBV19; d_gene: .; j_gene: TRBJ1-5; abundance: .; len: 12; CDR3nt: TGTGCCAGTAGGAGGGGCAATCAGCCCCAGCATTTT; CDR3aa: CASRRGNQPQHF
v_gene: TRBV19; d_gene: TRBD1; j_gene: TRBJ1-3; abundance: few; len: 16; CDR3nt: TGTGCCAGTACCAGGACAGGGATCTCCTCGGGAAACACCATATATTTT; CDR3aa: CASTRTGISSGNTIYF
v_gene: TRBV7-9; d_gene: TRBD1; j_gene: TRBJ1-5; abundance: once; len: 16; CDR3nt: TGTGCCAGCAGCTCGCAACAGGGGCCCGTCACTCAGCCCCAGCATTTT; CDR3aa: CASSSQQGPVTQPQHF
v_gene: TRBV6-1; d_gene: .; j_gene: TRBJ2-6; abundance: .; len: 21; CDR3nt: TGTGCCAGCAGTGAACATCTGGGGCTGCACAGGGAAAGCTCTGGGGCCAACGGCCTGACTTTC; CDR3aa: CASSEHLGLHRESSGANGLTF
v_gene: TRBV9; d_gene: TRBD1; j_gene: TRBJ1-1; abundance: .; len: 13; CDR3nt: TGTGCCAGCGACAGGGGGCGAAACACTGAAGCTTTCTTT; CDR3aa: CASDRGRNTEAFF
v_gene: TRBV6-1; d_gene: TRBD1; j_gene: TRBJ1-5; abundance: .; len: 16; CDR3nt: TGTGCCAGCAGTGTCCCCGGGACAGGGAGCAATCAGCCCCAGCATTTT; CDR3aa: CASSVPGTGSNQPQHF
v_gene: TRBV6-1; d_gene: TRBD2; j_gene: TRBJ2-1; abundance: .; len: 15; CDR3nt: TGTGCCAGCAGGAGACTAGCCCGCGACTACAATGAGCAGTTCTTC; CDR3aa: CASRRLARDYNEQFF
v_gene: TRBV28; d_gene: .; j_gene: TRBJ1-5; abundance: .; len: 16; CDR3nt: TGTGCCAGCAGCCTGCAACGTGCCCAGATTAATCAGCCCCAGCATTTT; CDR3aa: CASSLQRAQINQPQHF
v_gene: TRBV7-2; d_gene: TRBD2; j_gene: TRBJ2-7; abundance: once; len: 15; CDR3nt: TGTGCCAGCAGCTTCCAGCGGGGACGCTCCTACGAGCAGTACTTC; CDR3aa: CASSFQRGRSYEQYF
v_gene: TRBV5-6; d_gene: .; j_gene: TRBJ1-4; abundance: few; len: 15; CDR3nt: TGTGCCAGCAGCTTAACAGCCGCAACTAATGAAAAACTGTTTTTT; CDR3aa: CASSLTAATNEKLFF
v_gene: TRBV28; d_gene: .; j_gene: TRBJ2-6; abundance: .; len: 15; CDR3nt: TGTGCCAGCAGTTTAACGGGGTCTGGGGCCAACGTCCTGACTTTC; CDR3aa: CASSLTGSGANVLTF
v_gene: TRBV7-3; d_gene: TRBD2; j_gene: TRBJ2-1; abundance: .; len: 16; CDR3nt: TGTGCCAGCAGCTTAACGGGTCTAGCGGTTTACAATGAGCAGTTCTTC; CDR3aa: CASSLTGLAVYNEQFF
v_gene: TRBV5-1; d_gene: .; j_gene: TRBJ2-6; abundance: once; len: 20; CDR3nt: TGCGCCAGCAGCTTGGGGTCGCTACGGGGGTTGGGACCCGGGGCCAACGTCCTGACTTTC; CDR3aa: CASSLGSLRGLGPGANVLTF
v_gene: TRBV7-9; d_gene: .; j_gene: TRBJ2-6; abundance: .; len: 16; CDR3nt: TGTGCCAGCAGCTTAAGTCGAGGAGCGGGGGCCAACGTCCTGACTTTC; CDR3aa: CASSLSRGAGANVLTF
v_gene: TRBV19; d_gene: TRBD1; j_gene: TRBJ2-4; abundance: .; len: 15; CDR3nt: TGTGCCAGTAGGGGGACAGGGCTAGCCAAAAACATTCAGTACTTC; CDR3aa: CASRGTGLAKNIQYF
v_gene: TRBV14; d_gene: .; j_gene: TRBJ2-3; abundance: few; len: 17; CDR3nt: TGTGCCAGCAGCCAAGAGGGGCAGTCACGACGCACAGATACGCAGTATTTT; CDR3aa: CASSQEGQSRRTDTQYF
v_gene: TRBV7-3; d_gene: TRBD2; j_gene: TRBJ2-1; abundance: .; len: 15; CDR3nt: TGTGCCAGCAGCTTAACTGGGGGGAGGGGTAATGAGCAGTTCTTC; CDR3aa: CASSLTGGRGNEQFF
v_gene: TRBV30; d_gene: .; j_gene: TRBJ2-5; abundance: .; len: 14; CDR3nt: TGTGCCTGGAGTGTACTCGGGGTAGTCGAGACCCAGTACTTC; CDR3aa: CAWSVLGVVETQYF
v_gene: TRBV5-1; d_gene: TRBD2; j_gene: TRBJ2-7; abundance: .; len: 13; CDR3nt: TGCGCCAGCTTGCGGGAGGGCAGCTACGAGCAGTACTTC; CDR3aa: CASLREGSYEQYF
v_gene: TRBV9; d_gene: .; j_gene: TRBJ1-3; abundance: .; len: 16; CDR3nt: TGTGCCAGCAGCGTAGAGACGGGTTTGTGGGGAAACACCATATATTTT; CDR3aa: CASSVETGLWGNTIYF
v_gene: TRBV30; d_gene: .; j_gene: TRBJ1-1; abundance: .; len: 12; CDR3nt: TGTGCCTGGAGTGTACTTGAGAGTGAAGCTTTCTTT; CDR3aa: CAWSVLESEAFF
v_gene: TRBV7-2; d_gene: TRBD1; j_gene: TRBJ1-6; abundance: .; len: 16; CDR3nt: TGTGCCAGCATTCCGGACAGGGGGAGGAATAATTCACCCCTCCACTTT; CDR3aa: CASIPDRGRNNSPLHF
v_gene: TRBV19; d_gene: .; j_gene: TRBJ1-4; abundance: .; len: 14; CDR3nt: TGTGCCAGTATCGGGCGGGATATTGGAGGAAAACTGTTTTTT; CDR3aa: CASIGRDIGGKLFF
v_gene: TRBV5-4; d_gene: TRBD1; j_gene: TRBJ2-1; abundance: .; len: 14; CDR3nt: TGTGCCAGCAGCGCCGGGACAGGGTACAATGAGCAGTTCTTC; CDR3aa: CASSAGTGYNEQFF
v_gene: TRBV29-1; d_gene: .; j_gene: TRBJ2-7; abundance: .; len: 13; CDR3nt: TGCAGCGTTGGAGGTGGTTGGTTCTACGAGCAGTACTTC; CDR3aa: CSVGGGWFYEQYF
v_gene: TRBV18; d_gene: TRBD1; j_gene: TRBJ2-7; abundance: .; len: 14; CDR3nt: TGTGCCAGCTCACCGCGACAGGGGGTCTACGAGCAGTACTTC; CDR3aa: CASSPRQGVYEQYF
v_gene: TRBV7-2; d_gene: .; j_gene: TRBJ2-3; abundance: .; len: 14; CDR3nt: TGTGCCAGCAGCTTTGGGGCCCGCACAGATACGCAGTATTTT; CDR3aa: CASSFGARTDTQYF
v_gene: TRBV5-6; d_gene: TRBD2; j_gene: TRBJ2-5; abundance: .; len: 16; CDR3nt: TGTGCCAGCAGCCTCCGGGGAGGGGCCTCAGAGGAGACCCAGTACTTC; CDR3aa: CASSLRGGASEETQYF
v_gene: TRBV11-3; d_gene: .; j_gene: TRBJ2-1; abundance: .; len: 13; CDR3nt: TGTGCCAGCAGCTCCCTGACTTTGGGTGAGCAGTTCTTC; CDR3aa: CASSSLTLGEQFF
v_gene: TRBV28; d_gene: TRBD1; j_gene: TRBJ1-2; abundance: once; len: 14; CDR3nt: TGTGCCAGCAGTGCCCACGGGACAGCTTATGGCTACACCTTC; CDR3aa: CASSAHGTAYGYTF
v_gene: TRBV4-1; d_gene: .; j_gene: TRBJ2-5; abundance: .; len: 13; CDR3nt: TGCGCCAGCAGCCAGGTAGAGGTGGAGACCCAGTACTTC; CDR3aa: CASSQVEVETQYF
v_gene: TRBV6-1; d_gene: TRBD1; j_gene: TRBJ1-1; abundance: .; len: 15; CDR3nt: TGTGCCAGCAGTGAATATTGGACAGGGGGTACTGAAGCTTTCTTT; CDR3aa: CASSEYWTGGTEAFF
v_gene: TRBV27; d_gene: TRBD1; j_gene: TRBJ1-1; abundance: .; len: 15; CDR3nt: TGTGCCAGCAGTTGGGACTTGACAGGGCGGACTGAAGCTTTCTTT; CDR3aa: CASSWDLTGRTEAFF
v_gene: TRBV5-1; d_gene: .; j_gene: TRBJ2-2; abundance: once; len: 15; CDR3nt: TGCGCCAGCAGCTCGAGGTTGAGCACCGCCGGGGAGCTGTTTTTT; CDR3aa: CASSSRLSTAGELFF
v_gene: TRBV9; d_gene: TRBD2; j_gene: TRBJ2-1; abundance: .; len: 18; CDR3nt: TGTGCCAGCAGCGGACCCATCCTCTTAGCGGGAGCCCCTAATGAGCAGTTCTTC; CDR3aa: CASSGPILLAGAPNEQFF